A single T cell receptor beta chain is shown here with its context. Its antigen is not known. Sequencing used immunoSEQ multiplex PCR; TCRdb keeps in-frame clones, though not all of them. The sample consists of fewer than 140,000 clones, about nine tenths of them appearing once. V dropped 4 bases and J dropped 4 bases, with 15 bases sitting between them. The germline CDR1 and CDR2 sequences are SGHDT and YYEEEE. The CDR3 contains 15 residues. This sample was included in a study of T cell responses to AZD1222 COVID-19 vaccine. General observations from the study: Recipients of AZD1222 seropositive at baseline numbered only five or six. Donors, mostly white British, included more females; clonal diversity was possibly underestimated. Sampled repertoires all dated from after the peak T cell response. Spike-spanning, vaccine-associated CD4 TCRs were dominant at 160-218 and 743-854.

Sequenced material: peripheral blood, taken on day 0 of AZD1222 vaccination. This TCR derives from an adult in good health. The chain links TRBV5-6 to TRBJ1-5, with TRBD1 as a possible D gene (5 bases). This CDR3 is CASSTDGGMNQPQHF. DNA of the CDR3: TGTGCCAGCAGCACGGACGGGGGGATGAATCAGCCCCAGCATTTT.